The entry that follows covers one T cell receptor (beta chain) sequence. Its antigen is as yet unknown. Trimming removed 4 bases at V and 6 bases at J, with 12 bases between. CDR1 is GTSNPN and CDR2 is SVGIG in the germline V gene (reference sequence). CDR3 length: 13 residues. The data belong to a study of T cell responses to AZD1222 COVID-19 vaccine. Study outcomes and limitations: Most donors were white British, females outnumbered males, and clonal diversity was possibly underestimated. Spike-wide coverage was observed for vaccine-associated CD4 TCRs, with dominant responses at 160-218 and 743-854.

Assay: immunoSEQ multiplex PCR; the TCRdb copy retains only in-frame clones and omits some. Here the sample spans around 53,000 clones, around 83% being singletons. The origin of this receptor is an adult in good health. The gene calls are TRBV30 and TRBJ2-2; no clear D. Here the sequenced sample was peripheral blood, taken on day 0 of MenACWY control vaccination. CDR3 nucleotide sequence: TGTGCCTGGAATTTAGTCGGTGCCGGGGAGCTGTTTTTT. Its translation is CAWNLVGAGELFF.